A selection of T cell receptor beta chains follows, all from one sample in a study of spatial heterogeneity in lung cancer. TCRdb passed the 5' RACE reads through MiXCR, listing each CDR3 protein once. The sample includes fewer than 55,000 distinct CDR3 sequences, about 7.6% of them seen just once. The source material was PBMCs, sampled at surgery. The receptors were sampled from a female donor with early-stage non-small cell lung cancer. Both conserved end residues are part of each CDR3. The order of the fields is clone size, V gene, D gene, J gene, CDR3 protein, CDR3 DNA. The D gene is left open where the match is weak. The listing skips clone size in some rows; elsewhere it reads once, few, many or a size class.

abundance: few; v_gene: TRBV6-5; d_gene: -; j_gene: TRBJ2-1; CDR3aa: CASSVTEPGDEQFF; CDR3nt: TGTGCCAGCAGCGTTACGGAGCCGGGCGATGAGCAGTTCTTC
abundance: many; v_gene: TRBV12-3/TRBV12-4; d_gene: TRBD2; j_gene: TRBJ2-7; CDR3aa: CASSRSGGANEQYF; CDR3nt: TGTGCCAGCAGCCGAAGCGGGGGGGCAAACGAGCAGTACTTC
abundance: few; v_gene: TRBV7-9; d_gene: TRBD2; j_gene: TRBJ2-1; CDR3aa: CASSSLAGGPDEQFF; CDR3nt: TGTGCCAGCAGCTCCTTAGCGGGGGGCCCGGATGAGCAGTTCTTC
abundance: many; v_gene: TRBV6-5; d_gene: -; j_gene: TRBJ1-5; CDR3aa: CASMEGGNQPQHF; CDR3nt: TGTGCCAGCATGGAGGGGGGCAATCAGCCCCAGCATTTT
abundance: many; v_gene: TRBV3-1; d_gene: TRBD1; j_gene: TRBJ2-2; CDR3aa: CASSLGQGGTGELFF; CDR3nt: TGTGCCAGCAGCCTCGGACAGGGGGGGACCGGGGAGCTGTTTTTT
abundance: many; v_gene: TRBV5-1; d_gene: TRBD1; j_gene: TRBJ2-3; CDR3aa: CASSRWGQGTDTQYF; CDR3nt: TGCGCCAGCAGCCGCTGGGGACAGGGGACAGATACGCAGTATTTT
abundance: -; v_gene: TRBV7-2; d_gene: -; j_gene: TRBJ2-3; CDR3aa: CASSRPGAADTQYF; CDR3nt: TGTGCCAGCAGCCGCCCGGGTGCAGCAGATACGCAGTATTTT
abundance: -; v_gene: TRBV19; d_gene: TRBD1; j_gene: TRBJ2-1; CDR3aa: CASSMGQAANEQFF; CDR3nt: TGTGCCAGTAGTATGGGACAGGCCGCCAATGAGCAGTTCTTC
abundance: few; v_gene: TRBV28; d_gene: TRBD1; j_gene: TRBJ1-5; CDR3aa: CASEGQGFLRNQPQHF; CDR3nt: TGTGCCAGCGAGGGACAGGGGTTTTTGCGAAATCAGCCCCAGCATTTT
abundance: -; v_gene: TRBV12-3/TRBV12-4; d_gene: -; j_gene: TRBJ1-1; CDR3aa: CASSPAANTEAFF; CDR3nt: TGTGCCAGCAGTCCTGCAGCGAACACTGAAGCTTTCTTT
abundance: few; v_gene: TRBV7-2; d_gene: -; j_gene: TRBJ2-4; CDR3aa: CASSLAQGLAKNIQYF; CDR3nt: TGTGCCAGCAGCTTAGCTCAGGGACTAGCCAAAAACATTCAGTACTTC
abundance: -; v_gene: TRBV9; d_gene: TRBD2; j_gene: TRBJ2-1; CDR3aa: CASSPTGTTYNEQFF; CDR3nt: TGTGCCAGCAGCCCGACCGGGACTACTTACAATGAGCAGTTCTTC
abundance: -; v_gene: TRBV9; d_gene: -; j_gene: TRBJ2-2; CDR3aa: CASSVRDENTGELFF; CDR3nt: TGTGCCAGCAGCGTACGGGACGAGAACACCGGGGAGCTGTTTTTT
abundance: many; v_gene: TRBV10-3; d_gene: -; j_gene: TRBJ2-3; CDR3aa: CAISDPGRSSTDTQYF; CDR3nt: TGTGCCATCAGTGACCCGGGACGGAGTAGCACAGATACGCAGTATTTT
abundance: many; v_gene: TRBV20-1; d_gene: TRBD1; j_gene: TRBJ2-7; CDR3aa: CSATKRQGRSYEQYF; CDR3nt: TGCAGTGCAACTAAAAGACAGGGGAGGTCCTACGAGCAGTACTTC
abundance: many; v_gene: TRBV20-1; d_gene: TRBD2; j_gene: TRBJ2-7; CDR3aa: CSAAGTLTSGGSYEQYF; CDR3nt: TGCAGTGCTGCCGGGACATTAACTAGCGGGGGGAGCTACGAGCAGTACTTC
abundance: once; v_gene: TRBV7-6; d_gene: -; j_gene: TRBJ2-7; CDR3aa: CASSPLPPQETYEQYF; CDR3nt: TGTGCCAGCAGCCCACTTCCCCCCCAAGAAACCTACGAGCAGTACTTC
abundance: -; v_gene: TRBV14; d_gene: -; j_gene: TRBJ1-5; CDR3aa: CASSPTENQPQHF; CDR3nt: TGTGCCAGCAGCCCGACGGAGAATCAGCCCCAGCATTTT
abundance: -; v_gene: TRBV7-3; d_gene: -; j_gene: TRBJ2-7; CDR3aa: CASSLRAGYAQYF; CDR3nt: TGTGCCAGCAGCCTCAGGGCAGGCTACGCGCAGTACTTC
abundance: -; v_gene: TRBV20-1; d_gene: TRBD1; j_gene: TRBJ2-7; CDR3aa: CSALGTGGYEQYF; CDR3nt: TGCAGTGCCCTGGGGACAGGGGGCTACGAGCAGTACTTC
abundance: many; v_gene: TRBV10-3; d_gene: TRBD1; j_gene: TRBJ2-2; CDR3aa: CAISDSMGQGSAGELFF; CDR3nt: TGTGCCATCAGTGATTCTATGGGACAGGGATCAGCCGGGGAGCTGTTTTTT
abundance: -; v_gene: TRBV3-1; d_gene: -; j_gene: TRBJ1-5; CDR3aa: CASSQDTLSQPQHF; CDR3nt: TGTGCCAGCAGCCAAGATACCCTTAGTCAGCCCCAGCATTTT
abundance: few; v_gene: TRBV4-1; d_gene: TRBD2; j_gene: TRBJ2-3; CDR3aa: CASSQDLLAGGMDTQYF; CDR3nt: TGCGCCAGCAGCCAAGATCTGCTAGCGGGGGGGATGGATACGCAGTATTTT
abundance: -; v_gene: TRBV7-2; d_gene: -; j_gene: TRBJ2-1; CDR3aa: CASSPDGGWSSYNEQFF; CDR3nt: TGTGCCAGCAGCCCAGACGGTGGTTGGAGCTCCTACAATGAGCAGTTCTTC
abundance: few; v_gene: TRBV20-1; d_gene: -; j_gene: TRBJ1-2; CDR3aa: CSARGNGYTF; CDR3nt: TGCAGTGCTAGAGGGAATGGCTACACCTTC
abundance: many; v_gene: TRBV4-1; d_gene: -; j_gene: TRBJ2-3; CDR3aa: CASSQGNTQYF; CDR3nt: TGCGCCAGCAGCCAGGGGAATACGCAGTATTTT
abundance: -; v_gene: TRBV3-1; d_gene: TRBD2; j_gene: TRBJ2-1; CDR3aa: CASSQDLWGRAGGSYNEQFF; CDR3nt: TGTGCCAGCAGCCAAGATCTTTGGGGCAGGGCGGGGGGATCATACAATGAGCAGTTCTTC
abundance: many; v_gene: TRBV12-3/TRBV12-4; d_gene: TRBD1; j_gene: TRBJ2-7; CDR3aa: CASRGTGRSYEQYF; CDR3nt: TGTGCCAGCAGGGGGACAGGGCGCTCCTACGAGCAGTACTTC
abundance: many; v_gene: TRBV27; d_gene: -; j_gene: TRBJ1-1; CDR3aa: CASSPRTDEITEAFF; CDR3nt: TGTGCCAGCAGTCCCCGGACGGATGAGATCACTGAAGCTTTCTTT